This TCR beta chain was profiled in a study of cytotoxic CD8 clonotypes in ibrutinib-treated CLL. Study in general: Patients attained 24 partial and 2 complete responses; at median about 74 months, around 15 remained remitted while approximately twelve progressed. Collecting the response samples happened after a median about eleven months of treatment, with a range of 6 to 36.

Germline CDR1 reads SGDLS; CDR2 reads YYNGEE. The CDR3 spans 15 residues. V was clipped by 4 bases and J by 0 bases, with 11 bases between them. Worth noting for this clone: As yet, its antigen is unknown.

Overall study findings and caveats: Clonality was elevated at ibrutinib response and had returned toward baseline at progression.

Investigators sought sequencing depths of between 1 in 200,000 and 1 in 1 million T cells. The table came from immunoSEQ multiplex PCR; TCRdb's copy has only in-frame clones and leaves some out. The sample consists of roughly 220,000 clones, 65% to 80% of them appearing once. The chain combines TRBV9 with TRBJ1-5; D is possibly TRBD1 (5 bases). This receptor was taken from a human donor with chronic lymphocytic leukemia. Sequences were derived from PBMCs, sampled after 12 months of ibrutinib treatment. The CDR3 DNA is TGTGCCAGCAGCCCAGAGGGGCGTAGCAATCAGCCCCAGCATTTT. It specifies CASSPEGRSNQPQHF.